This is a list of T cell receptor beta chains from one sample in a study of response to subunit inactivated influenza vaccine. TCRdb independently ran MiXCR on the RT-PCR reads; one entry per CDR3 protein. This table holds approximately 530,000 distinct CDR3 sequences, 7.5% to 8.5% found once. Source: PBMCs from blood, taken 23 months after vaccination. The receptors come from a man in his fifties or sixties who received an inactivated influenza vaccine. The CDR3 runs from the conserved cysteine through the conserved F or W. Fields, in order: clone size, V gene, D gene, J gene, CDR3 length, CDR3 protein, CDR3 DNA. The D gene is left open where the match is weak. Part of the rows lack a size; the others show once, few, many or a class for expanded clones.

>few|TRBV25-1|NA|TRBJ1-2|18
CASSESKPETVANYGYTF
TGTGCCAGCAGTGAATCCAAACCGGAGACGGTAGCTAACTATGGCTACACCTTC
>NA|TRBV5-1|TRBD1|TRBJ2-7|14
CASSTRQGAYEQYF
TGCGCCAGCAGCACCCGACAGGGTGCCTACGAGCAGTACTTC
>NA|TRBV20-1|TRBD2|TRBJ2-1|16
CSAHRTSGSSYNEQFF
TGCAGTGCTCATCGGACTAGCGGAAGCTCCTACAATGAGCAGTTCTTC
>many|TRBV5-1|TRBD1|TRBJ1-1|14
CASSTTGVGTEAFF
TGCGCCAGCAGCACGACAGGGGTGGGCACTGAAGCTTTCTTT
>NA|TRBV7-9|NA|TRBJ1-4|14
CASSTTQGREKLFF
TGTGCCAGCAGCACAACACAGGGCCGGGAAAAACTGTTTTTT
>NA|TRBV6-1|TRBD1|TRBJ1-2|20
CASSGIGSTPDRGQGYGYTF
TGTGCCAGCAGTGGAATTGGGTCTACTCCCGACAGGGGGCAAGGCTATGGCTACACCTTC
>NA|TRBV18|NA|TRBJ1-3|18
CASSQLTGRPPSGNTIYF
TGTGCCAGCTCACAACTAACGGGGAGGCCCCCCTCTGGAAACACCATATATTTT
>NA|TRBV20-1|NA|TRBJ2-5|15
CSASPAAWQGETQYF
TGCAGTGCTAGCCCGGCGGCGTGGCAGGGGGAGACCCAGTACTTC
>few|TRBV7-2|NA|TRBJ2-1|15
CASSSRTNSYNEQFF
TGTGCCAGCAGCTCCCGGACTAACTCCTACAATGAGCAGTTCTTC
>NA|TRBV7-8|TRBD1|TRBJ1-1|18
CASSFFRQGARSDTEAFF
TGTGCCAGCAGCTTCTTTCGACAGGGGGCGCGATCTGACACTGAAGCTTTCTTT
>few|TRBV7-7|TRBD2|TRBJ2-5|15
CASSLEGLAKETQYF
TGTGCCAGCAGCTTAGAGGGACTAGCGAAAGAGACCCAGTACTTC
>many|TRBV20-1|NA|TRBJ2-3|13
CSANPALGDTQYF
TGCAGTGCTAATCCGGCCCTCGGAGATACGCAGTATTTT
>few|TRBV5-1|TRBD2|TRBJ2-5|14
CASSLERGAETQYF
TGCGCCAGCAGCTTGGAGCGGGGGGCAGAGACCCAGTACTTC
>many|TRBV2|TRBD2|TRBJ2-2|16
CASKASGNANTGELFF
TGTGCCAGCAAGGCTAGCGGGAACGCGAACACCGGGGAGCTGTTTTTT
>few|TRBV29-1|TRBD2|TRBJ2-7|13
CSKSGIPSYEQYF
TGCAGTAAGAGCGGGATCCCCTCCTACGAGCAGTACTTC
>many|TRBV28|NA|TRBJ1-2|12
CASSLANYGYTF
TGTGCCAGCAGTTTAGCTAACTATGGCTACACCTTC
>many|TRBV20-1|NA|TRBJ2-7|13
CSAPVGQTYEQYF
TGCAGTGCTCCCGTGGGGCAGACCTACGAGCAGTACTTC
>few|TRBV5-1|TRBD1|TRBJ2-7|15
CASSHRQGLSYEQYF
TGCGCCAGCAGCCACCGACAGGGGCTCTCCTACGAGCAGTACTTC
>many|TRBV6-2/TRBV6-3|NA|TRBJ2-5|15
CASIDAGRVEETQYF
TGTGCCAGCATCGACGCGGGCAGGGTCGAGGAGACCCAGTACTTC
>NA|TRBV20-1|NA|TRBJ2-7|15
CSAREEARVAYEQYF
TGCAGTGCTAGAGAGGAGGCTAGGGTAGCCTACGAGCAGTACTTC